This note documents a single TCR beta chain sequence. The data derive from a study of blood T cell repertoires in COVID-19. About the study: Collection of acute and convalescent COVID-19 samples took place in the United States, Italy and Spain.

In the authors' methods: Estimated nucleated cell counts came from reference gene primer amplification. Assay used: immunoSEQ multiplex PCR; TCRdb lists only in-frame clones, some missing. V, J and clone size are taken as reported in that table, and D and trimming were inferred from the DNA itself. The data contain 280,000 or so clones, approximately 85% of them singletons. Participants' own reports of clinical history determined their cohort assignment. The sample comprised PBMCs or T cells enriched from blood (not recorded which). The TCR was taken from a man between 25 and 39 years old who had recovered from COVID-19.

The DNA for the CDR3 is TGTGCCAGCAGCTTAGTGGGGGGGACAGGGAGTTCACCCCTCCACTTT. Translating it yields CASSLVGGTGSSPLHF. The chain joins TRBV7-8 to TRBJ1-6, with 9 bases identical to TRBD1. V lost 1 base and J lost 9; bases outside the gene matches: 7. Germline values: CDR1 SGHVS, CDR2 FQNEAQ. The CDR3 has 16 residues.